This TCR beta chain was profiled in a study of blood T cell repertoires in COVID-19. Sequencing used immunoSEQ multiplex PCR; TCRdb keeps in-frame clones, though not all of them. This sample has over 150,000 clones, with under 90% found just once. Points on this clone: The junction departs from germline at one end; a sequencing error may be responsible.

The participants were between roughly 18 and 89 years old and came from 24 US areas. There are 11 residues in the CDR3. From germline, CDR1 is MNHNY and CDR2 SVGAGI (reference sequence). This receptor was obtained from an older woman who had recovered from COVID-19. Material: PBMCs or T cells enriched from blood (not recorded which). V is TRBV6-6 and J is TRBJ1-2; D might be TRBD1 (6 bases). The chain's CDR3 is CTSWGQDGYTF. The CDR3 DNA follows: TGTACCAGTTGGGGGCAGGATGGCTACACCTTC.